The 9 T cell receptor beta chains below all came from one sample that was sequenced in a study of T cells in tumors after PD-1 blockade. Assay used: immunoSEQ multiplex PCR; TCRdb lists only in-frame clones, some missing. The sample records around 2,200 clones, about two thirds being singletons. Source: tumor tissue, taken after anti-PD-1 treatment. The receptor set was obtained from a human donor with basal cell carcinoma.

V and J are TRBV18 and TRBJ2-5; either TRBD1 or TRBD2 may fit D (6 bases each). CDR3 length: 13 residues. CDR1 is KGHSH and CDR2 is LQKENI in the germline V gene. Between the trimmed V and J ends, which lost 6 bases and 4 bases, there was a span of 12 bases. The CDR3 DNA sequence: TGTGCCAGCTCGAGGGGGGCTGGAGAGACCCAGTACTTC. As protein: CASSRGAGETQYF.

The chain couples TRBV28 to TRBJ2-7; tentative D call: TRBD2 (5 bases). V lost 3 bases to trimming and J lost 3 bases, with 12 bases between them. CDR1 is MDHEN and CDR2 is SYDVKM in the germline V gene. The CDR3 covers 14 residues. As DNA, the CDR3 is TGTGCCAGCAGTTTGGCCGGTGGAGGCTACGAGCAGTACTTC. Protein product: CASSLAGGGYEQYF.

The chain recombines TRBV19 with TRBJ1-4, with D unclear. V gave up 3 bases and J gave up 8 bases, with 7 bases separating them. Germline V CDR1 and CDR2: LNHDA, SQIVND (reference sequence). This CDR3 region has 12 residues. The CDR3 DNA reads TGTGCCAGTAGTATCTCTCCAGAAAAACTGTTTTTT. As protein: CASSISPEKLFF.

This clone occurred once. V and J are TRBV7-2 and TRBJ1-2, with TRBD1 identical over 9 bases. J lost 7 bases, V lost 4 bases, and 7 bases had no gene match. This CDR3 is built from 14 residues. The germline CDR1 and CDR2 sequences are SGHTA and FQGNSA. CDR3 nucleotide sequence: TGTGCCAGCAGCTCGGGACAGGGAGCGGGTGGCTACACCTTC. Translated: CASSSGQGAGGYTF.

This chain uses TRBV18 with TRBJ1-3; D is undetermined. The germline V gene encodes CDR1 KGHSH and CDR2 LQKENI. The ends were cut back, 1 base at V and 0 bases at J, with 7 bases in the middle. The CDR3 runs 15 residues. The CDR3 reads CASSPQSYSGNTIYF. In DNA form, the CDR3 reads TGTGCCAGCTCACCACAAAGCTACTCTGGAAACACCATATATTTT.

The CDR3 nucleotides are TGTGCCAGAGTAACGGGACAGGGGGCCTCTAGCACAGATACGCAGTATTTT. This translates into CARVTGQGASSTDTQYF. V is TRBV21-1 and J is TRBJ2-3; the table assigns TRBD1, which was not confirmed against the DNA. TRBV21-1 is deemed a pseudogene. This CDR3 has 17 amino acids.

This chain joins TRBV5-1 and TRBJ2-5; possible D gene TRBD2, 5 bases. The V and J ends lost 5 bases and 2 bases respectively, with 16 bases between them. The CDR3 covers 15 residues. Germline assignment: CDR1 SGHRS and CDR2 YFSETQ. The CDR3 sequence: CASRFRGIEQETQYF. Written as DNA, the CDR3 is TGCGCCAGCAGGTTTCGGGGAATCGAGCAAGAGACCCAGTACTTC.

This clone was observed a handful of times. The J gene is TRBJ2-7, the V gene TRBV19; D gene ambiguous. CDR1 and CDR2 from the germline V gene are LNHDA and SQIVND (reference sequence). There are 13 residues in the CDR3. Trimming left V 5 bases short and J 2 bases short, with 10 bases between. The CDR3 nucleotides read TGTGCCAGTAGTTTAACCAGTACCTACGAGCAGTACTTC. Its translation is CASSLTSTYEQYF.

The chain joins TRBV5-5 to TRBJ2-2, with D unresolved. Germline CDR1 is SGHKS and CDR2 is YYEKEE (reference sequence). The CDR3 extends over 13 amino acids. Between the trimmed V and J ends, which lost 2 bases and 8 bases, there was a span of 10 bases. Here the CDR3 DNA reads TGTGCCAGCAGCTTATACGCAGAGGGGGAGCTGTTTTTT. Translating gives CASSLYAEGELFF. Full variable domain (missing parts from reference TRBV5-5 and TRBJ2-2): DAGVTQSPTHLIKTRGQQVTLRCSPISGHKSVSWYQQVLGQGPQFIFQYYEKEERGRGNFPDRFSARQFPNYSSELNVNALLLGDSALYLCASSLYAEGELFFGEGSRLTVL.